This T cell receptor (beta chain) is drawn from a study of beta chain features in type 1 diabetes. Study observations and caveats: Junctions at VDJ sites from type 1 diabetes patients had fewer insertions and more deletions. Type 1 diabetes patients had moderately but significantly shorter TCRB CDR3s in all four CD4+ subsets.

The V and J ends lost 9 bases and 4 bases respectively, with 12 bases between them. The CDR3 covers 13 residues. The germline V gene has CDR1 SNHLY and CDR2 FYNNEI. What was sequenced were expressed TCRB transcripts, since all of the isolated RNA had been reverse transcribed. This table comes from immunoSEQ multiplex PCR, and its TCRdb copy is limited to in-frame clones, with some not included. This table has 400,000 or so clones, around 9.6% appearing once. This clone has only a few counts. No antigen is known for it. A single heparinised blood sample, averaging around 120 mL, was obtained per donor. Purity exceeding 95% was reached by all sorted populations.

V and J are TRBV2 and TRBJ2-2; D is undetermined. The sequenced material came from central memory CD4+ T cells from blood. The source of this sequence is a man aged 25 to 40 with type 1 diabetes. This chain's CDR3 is CASCLRFTGELFF. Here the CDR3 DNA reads TGTGCCAGTTGCTTGAGGTTCACCGGGGAGCTGTTTTTT. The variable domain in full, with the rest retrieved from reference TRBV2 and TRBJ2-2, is EPEVTQTPSHQVTQMGQEVILRCVPISNHLYFYWYRQILGQKVEFLVSFYNNEISEKSEIFDDQFSVERPDGSNFTLKIRSTKLEDSAMYFCASCLRFTGELFFGEGSRLTVL.